The 7 T cell receptor beta chains presented below share a single source sample, sequenced in a study of cytomegalovirus exposure and HLA in healthy donors. The PCR had 60 Vbeta and 13 Jbeta primers. TCRdb keeps only in-frame clones here, not all; method: immunoSEQ multiplex PCR. The top ten clones hold around 1.9% of a sample with about 140,000 clones, about 80% of them seen once. Sequencing was carried out using PBMCs. These TCRs come from a man aged 40-55 years in good health and CMV-seronegative.

The rearrangement joins TRBV7-6 to TRBJ2-7; 8 bases fit TRBD1. Germline CDR1 and CDR2: SGHVS and FNYEAQ. The CDR3 totals 14 residues. Trimming removed 3 bases from V and 5 bases from J; junction bases left unmatched: 6. The CDR3 sequence: CASSLDRDWHEQYF. DNA for the CDR3: TGTGCCAGCAGCTTGGACAGGGACTGGCACGAGCAGTACTTC.

This clone was seen more than once but under ten times. V gene TRBV7-9 combines with J gene TRBJ2-5; D gene uncertain. The V gene lost 5 bases and the J gene lost 3 bases, with 16 bases spanning the gap. The CDR3 contains 15 residues. Germline V gene sequence: CDR1 SEHNR, CDR2 FQNEAQ (reference sequence). CDR3 nucleotides: TGTGCCAGCAGCCCCACCGGGTCTGGCAAAGAGACCCAGTACTTC. Residues: CASSPTGSGKETQYF. Supplemented by reference TRBV7-9 and TRBJ2-5, the full variable domain reads DTGVSQNPRHKITKRGQNVTFRCDPISEHNRLYWYRQTLGQGPEFLTYFQNEAQLEKSRLLSDRFSAERPKGSFSTLEIQRTEQGDSAMYLCASSPTGSGKETQYFGPGTRLLVL.

The chain employs TRBV27 and TRBJ2-3, with 7 positions matching TRBD1. Germline V gene data show CDR1 as MNHEY and CDR2 as SMNVEV (reference sequence). The CDR3 has 15 residues. Trimming cost V 8 bases and J 3 bases; bases outside gene matches: 11. The CDR3 DNA reads as TGTGCCAGCGGACCCCTTGCAGGGGGAACAGATACGCAGTATTTT. Residues: CASGPLAGGTDTQYF.

The chain joins TRBV11-2 to TRBJ1-4; 7 bases map to TRBD1. Per the germline V gene, CDR1 is SGHAT and CDR2 is FQNNGV. After removal of 5 bases from V and 5 bases from J, the junction contained 8 bases not matched to a gene. The CDR3 runs 15 residues. The CDR3 loop is CASSTQQGWNEKLFF. CDR3 in DNA: TGTGCCAGCAGCACCCAACAGGGGTGGAATGAAAAACTGTTTTTT.

In the case of this clone: The sample carries other DNA sequences with the same CDR3. The genes are TRBV28 and TRBJ1-6, with 8 bases fitting TRBD1. The CDR3 contains 14 residues. Germline CDR1 MDHEN, CDR2 SYDVKM. J lost 7 bases, V lost 2 bases, and 1 base had no gene match. In DNA form, the CDR3 reads TGTGCCAGCAGTTTAGGACAGGGAAATTCACCCCTCCACTTT. This codes for CASSLGQGNSPLHF. Drawing the rest from reference TRBV28 and TRBJ1-6, the complete variable domain is DVKVTQSSRYLVKRTGEKVFLECVQDMDHENMFWYRQDPGLGLRLIYFSYDVKMKEKGDIPEGYSVSREKKERFSLILESASTNQTSMYLCASSLGQGNSPLHFGNGTRLTVT.

This sequence joins TRBV30 and TRBJ1-6, with D perhaps matching TRBD1 (6 bases). CDR1 and CDR2 (germline): GTSNPN, SVGIG (reference sequence). V gave up 3 bases and J gave up 9 bases, with 12 bases separating them. The CDR3 spans 13 residues. The CDR3 sequence: CAWRTGGSSPLHF. CDR3 sequence (DNA): TGTGCCTGGAGGACAGGTGGCTCTTCACCCCTCCACTTT.

The V and J genes are TRBV19 and TRBJ2-3, with TRBD1 identical over 7 bases. Trimming took 7 bases from V and 2 from J; bases not matched to a gene: 6. In germline, CDR1 is LNHDA, CDR2 SQIVND (reference sequence). This CDR3 spans 14 amino acids. The CDR3 reads CASTPGQNTDTQYF. The CDR3 nucleotides are TGTGCCAGTACCCCGGGACAGAACACAGATACGCAGTATTTT.